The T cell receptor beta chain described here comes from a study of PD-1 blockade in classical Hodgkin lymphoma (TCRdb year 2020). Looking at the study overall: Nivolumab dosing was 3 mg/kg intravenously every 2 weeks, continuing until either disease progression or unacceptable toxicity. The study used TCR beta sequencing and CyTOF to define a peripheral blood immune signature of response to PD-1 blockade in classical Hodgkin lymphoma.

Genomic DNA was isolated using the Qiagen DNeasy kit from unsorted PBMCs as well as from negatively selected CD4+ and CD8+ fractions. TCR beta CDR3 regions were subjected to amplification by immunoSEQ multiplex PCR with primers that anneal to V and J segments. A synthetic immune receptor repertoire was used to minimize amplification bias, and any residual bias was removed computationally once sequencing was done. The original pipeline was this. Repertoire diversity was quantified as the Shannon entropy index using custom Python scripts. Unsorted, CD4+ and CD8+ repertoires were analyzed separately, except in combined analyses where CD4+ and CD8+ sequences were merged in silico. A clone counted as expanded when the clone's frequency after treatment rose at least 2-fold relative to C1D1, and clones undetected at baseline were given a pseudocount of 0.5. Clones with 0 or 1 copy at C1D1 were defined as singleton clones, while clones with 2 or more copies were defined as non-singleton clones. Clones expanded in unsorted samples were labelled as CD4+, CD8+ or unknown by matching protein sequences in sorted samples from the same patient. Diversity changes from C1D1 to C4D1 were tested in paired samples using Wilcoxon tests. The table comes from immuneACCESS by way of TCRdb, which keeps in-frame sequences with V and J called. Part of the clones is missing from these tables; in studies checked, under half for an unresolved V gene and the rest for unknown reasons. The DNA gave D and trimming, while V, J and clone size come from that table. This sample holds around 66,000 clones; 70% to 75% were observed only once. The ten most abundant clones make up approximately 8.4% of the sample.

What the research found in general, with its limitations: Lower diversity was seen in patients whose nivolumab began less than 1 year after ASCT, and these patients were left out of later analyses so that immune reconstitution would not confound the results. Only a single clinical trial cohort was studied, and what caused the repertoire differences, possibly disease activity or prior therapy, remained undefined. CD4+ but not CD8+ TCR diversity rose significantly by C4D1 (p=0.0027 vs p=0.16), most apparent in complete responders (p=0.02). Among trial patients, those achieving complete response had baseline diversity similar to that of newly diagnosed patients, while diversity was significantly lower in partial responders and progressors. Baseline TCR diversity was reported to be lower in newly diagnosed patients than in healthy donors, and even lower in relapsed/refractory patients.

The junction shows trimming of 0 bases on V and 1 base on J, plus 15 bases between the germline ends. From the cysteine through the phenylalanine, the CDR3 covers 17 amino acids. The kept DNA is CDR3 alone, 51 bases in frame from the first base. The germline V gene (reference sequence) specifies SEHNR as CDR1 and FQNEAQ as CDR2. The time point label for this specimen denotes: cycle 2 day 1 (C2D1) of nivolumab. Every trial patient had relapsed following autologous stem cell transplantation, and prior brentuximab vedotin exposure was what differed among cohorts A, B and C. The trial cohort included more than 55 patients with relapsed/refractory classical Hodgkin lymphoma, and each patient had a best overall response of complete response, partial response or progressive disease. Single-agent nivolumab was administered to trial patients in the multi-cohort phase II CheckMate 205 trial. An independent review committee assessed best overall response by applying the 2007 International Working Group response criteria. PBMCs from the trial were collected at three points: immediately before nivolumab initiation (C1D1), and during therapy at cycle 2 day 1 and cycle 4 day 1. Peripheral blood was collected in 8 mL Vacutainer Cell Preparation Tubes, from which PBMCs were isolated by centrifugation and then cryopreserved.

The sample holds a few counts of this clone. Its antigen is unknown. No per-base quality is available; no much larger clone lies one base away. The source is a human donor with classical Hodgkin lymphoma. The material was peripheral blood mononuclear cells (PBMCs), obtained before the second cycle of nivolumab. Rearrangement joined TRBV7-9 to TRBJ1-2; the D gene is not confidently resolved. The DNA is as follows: TGTGCCAGCAGCTTAGCGAGCGTGATCCAAATTAACTATGGCTACACCTTC. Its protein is CASSLASVIQINYGYTF.